Below, one T cell receptor (beta chain) is given with its context. The data were taken from a study of CD8 T cells in Susac syndrome. Random hexamers were used to reverse transcribe 0.5 to 1 ug of RNA. Each CDR3 protein gets one entry after TCRdb re-called the immunoSEQ multiplex PCR reads with MiXCR. The sample contains 65,000 to 100,000 distinct CDR3 sequences, about 96% of which appear only once. In Susac syndrome patients, recently defined diagnostic criteria for definite or probable disease were met. V lost 1 base, J lost 7 bases, and 7 bases lay in between. Germline lookup yields CDR1 MGHRA and CDR2 YSYEKL. This CDR3 has 12 amino acids.

This clonotype originated in a human donor with Susac syndrome. Sequencing used CD8+ T cells from PBMCs. V usage is TRBV4-1 and J usage is TRBJ1-1; D is ambiguous. CDR3: CASSQGGDEAFF. The CDR3, as DNA: TGCGCCAGCAGCCAAGGGGGAGATGAAGCTTTCTTT.